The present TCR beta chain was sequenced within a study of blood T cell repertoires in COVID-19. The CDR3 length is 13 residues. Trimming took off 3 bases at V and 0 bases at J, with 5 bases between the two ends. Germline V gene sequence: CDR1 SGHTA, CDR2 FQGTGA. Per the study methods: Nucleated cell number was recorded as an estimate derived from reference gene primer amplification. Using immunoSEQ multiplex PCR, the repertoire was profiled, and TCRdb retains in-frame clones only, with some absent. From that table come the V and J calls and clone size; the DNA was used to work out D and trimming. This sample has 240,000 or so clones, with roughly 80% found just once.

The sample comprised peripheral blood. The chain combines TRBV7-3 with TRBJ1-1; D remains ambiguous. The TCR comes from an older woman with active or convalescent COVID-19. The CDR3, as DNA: TGTGCCAGCAGCTTGGAGGTGAACACTGAAGCTTTCTTT. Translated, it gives CASSLEVNTEAFF.